This T cell receptor (beta chain) was profiled in a study of shared clonotypes between healthy human individuals. The V gene lost 8 bases and the J gene lost 5 bases, with 16 bases spanning the gap. Per the germline V gene, CDR1 is SEHNR and CDR2 is FQNEAQ (reference sequence). The CDR3 extends over 15 amino acids. TCRdb's copy holds only in-frame clones and misses some; the assay was immunoSEQ multiplex PCR. The sample yields approximately 2,300,000 clones, 80% to 95% seen once. General study findings and limits: Few donors restricted represented genetic and exposure-history diversity.

As concerns this clone: Its target is unknown.

The TCR comes from a man younger than 35 in good health. Some clones in this sample may be carry-over from other donors' samples. Sequencing was carried out using naive CD4+ T cells from PBMCs. Specified subset: CD45RA+ positively selected. The rearrangement links TRBV7-9 to TRBJ1-6, with D hard to call. CDR3 residues: CASGRATADNSPLHF. CDR3 nucleotide sequence: TGTGCCAGCGGTAGGGCCACCGCGGATAATTCACCCCTCCACTTT.